The 10 T cell receptor beta chains given below trace back to one sample, sequenced in a study of T cell changes during pregnancy in multiple sclerosis. Generated by immunoSEQ multiplex PCR, the TCRdb table keeps only in-frame clones and is missing some. The repertoire has roughly 50,000 clones, approximately 92% of them found once; the top ten carry roughly 0.23%. Sequences were derived from CD4+ T cells from peripheral blood mononuclear cells, sampled in the third trimester of pregnancy. The receptors were sampled from a female donor with multiple sclerosis, enrolled in a pregnancy study.

This rearrangement joins TRBV5-1 to TRBJ2-7; the match to TRBD2 covers 16 bases. The V gene end was trimmed by 4 bases and the J gene end by 4 bases; junction bases not matched to a gene: 5. Germline V CDR1 and CDR2: SGHRS, YFSETQ. The CDR3 is made up of 16 amino acids. The CDR3 is CASSAGTSGRVYEQYF. CDR3 nucleotides: TGCGCCAGCAGCGCCGGGACTAGCGGGAGGGTTTACGAGCAGTACTTC. Based on the CDR3 plus reference TRBV5-1 and TRBJ2-7, the full variable domain is KAGVTQTPRYLIKTRGQQVTLSCSPISGHRSVSWYQQTPGQGLQFLFEYFSETQRNKGNFPGRFSGRQFSNSRSEMNVSTLELGDSALYLCASSAGTSGRVYEQYFGPGTRLTVT.

This sequence joins TRBV19 and TRBJ2-3; 11 bases align to TRBD2. CDR1 and CDR2 from the germline V gene are LNHDA and SQIVND (reference sequence). CDR3 length equals 17 residues. The trim removed 2 bases at V and 7 bases at J, leaving 11 bases unmatched. This CDR3 is CASSIRGSGGASYTQYF. In DNA, the CDR3 is TGTGCCAGTAGTATAAGGGGTAGCGGGGGGGCCTCATATACGCAGTATTTT.

The chain carries TRBV18 and TRBJ1-1; D not certain. Germline lookup yields CDR1 KGHSH and CDR2 LQKENI. The CDR3 runs to 13 residues. V was cut by 4 bases and J by 8 bases, with 14 bases left in between. In DNA form, the CDR3 reads TGTGCCAGCTCACTGAGCCTCGGTTCAGAAGCTTTCTTT. Its translation: CASSLSLGSEAFF.

The chain has TRBV30 and TRBJ2-5; 7 positions agree with TRBD1. This CDR3 has 15 amino acids. V lost 0 bases, J lost 2 bases, and 6 bases stayed unmatched. Germline V gene sequence: CDR1 GTSNPN, CDR2 SVGIG (reference sequence). The CDR3 here is CAWSVPGRGQETQYF. The CDR3 bases are TGTGCCTGGAGTGTACCGGGCAGGGGGCAAGAGACCCAGTACTTC.

The rearrangement links TRBV6-1 to TRBJ2-7; 9 positions agree with TRBD1. V trimming: 5 bases; J trimming: 6 bases; junction bases outside the gene matches: 11. Germline loops: CDR1 MNHNS, CDR2 SASEGT. The CDR3 is 15 amino acids. The CDR3 sequence: CASSFGTGMGGEQYF. CDR3 sequence (DNA): TGTGCCAGCAGTTTTGGGACAGGGATGGGGGGCGAGCAGTACTTC.

This chain uses TRBV10-1 with TRBJ2-1, with D possibly matching TRBD2 (6 bases). The CDR3 length is 14 residues. The germline V and J ends were trimmed by 5 bases and 7 bases, with 15 bases remaining between them. Germline values: CDR1 WNHNN, CDR2 SYGVQD (reference sequence). CDR3 sequence (DNA): TGCGCCAGCAGTCCATCCGGGACTCCTAATGAGCAGTTCTTC. Its protein product is CASSPSGTPNEQFF.

The gene calls are TRBV5-1 and TRBJ2-3; 11 bases are a match to TRBD2. Germline-derived CDR1 and CDR2 are SGHRS and YFSETQ. The CDR3 has 17 residues. The V gene end was trimmed by 0 bases and the J gene end by 4 bases; junction bases not matched to a gene: 7. CDR3 nucleotide sequence: TGCGCCAGCAGCTTGGGGGCTAGCGGGAGGAGGGCAGATACGCAGTATTTT. Protein: CASSLGASGRRADTQYF.

V gene TRBV5-6 combines with J gene TRBJ2-5, with D possibly called TRBD1 or TRBD2 (5 bases each). The end of the DNA is better explained by TRBJ2-7, so the J call may be wrong. The CDR3 spans 13 residues. From germline, CDR1 is SGHDT and CDR2 YYEEEE. The CDR3 reads CASSLVQGHEQYF. The CDR3 nucleotides read TGTGCCAGCAGCTTGGTCCAGGGACACGAGCAGTACTTC.

This clone showed up just once. This rearrangement joins TRBV30 to TRBJ1-4; maybe TRBD1 (6 bases). CDR1 is GTSNPN and CDR2 is SVGIG in the germline V gene (reference sequence). V lost 4 bases, J lost 6 bases, and 9 bases lay in between. This CDR3 spans 12 amino acids. CDR3 in DNA: TGTGCCTGGATGGCAGGGGATGAAAAACTGTTTTTT. It specifies CAWMAGDEKLFF.

The chain carries TRBV27 and TRBJ1-1, with 9 bases matching TRBD1. After removal of 2 bases from V and 6 bases from J, the junction contained 7 bases not matched to a gene. In germline, CDR1 is MNHEY, CDR2 SMNVEV (reference sequence). This CDR3 region has 15 residues. CDR3 in DNA: TGTGCCAGCAGTTTAAGGGGACAGGGAACCGCTGAAGCTTTCTTT. This translates into CASSLRGQGTAEAFF.